This TCR beta chain was recovered during a study of CD8+CD57+ T cells in acquired aplastic anemia. The template for TCR beta VDJ and CDR3 sequence profiling was genomic DNA. TCRdb passed the reads through MiXCR, listing each CDR3 protein once. The sample has 150,000 to 200,000 distinct CDR3 sequences, more than 60% seen once. Patients chosen for sequencing had CD8+CD57+ cells that had expanded, as shown by flow cytometry. The sample holds many counts of this clonotype. Material: sorted CD4+, CD8+, or CD8+CD57+ T cells (not recorded which) from PBMCs. This clonotype was sampled from a human donor with aplastic anemia.

The CDR3 region is CASNTGTGLSEAFF. Here the CDR3 DNA reads TGTGCCAGTAATACCGGGACAGGTTTGTCTGAAGCTTTCTTT. The genes are TRBV19 and TRBJ1-1; TRBD1 aligns across 8 bases. With V trimmed by 7 bases and J by 6 bases, 10 bases remained unmatched. Germline V gives CDR1 LNHDA, CDR2 SQIVND (reference sequence). The CDR3 contains 14 residues.